This entry lists 25 T cell receptor beta chains sequenced from one sample in a study of yellow fever vaccine responses in identical twins. TCRdb re-derived calls from the RT-PCR reads in MiXCR, one entry per CDR3 protein. The top ten hold around 1.2% of the sample, which has 5,500 to 8,000 distinct CDR3 sequences, roughly 86% seen once. This specimen was T cells from blood (PBMCs), unsorted or a sorted subset (not recorded which), taken before or after yellow fever vaccination (not recorded which). Receptors were obtained from a woman aged 18-35 years who received the yellow fever vaccine.

This chain connects TRBV2 to TRBJ2-7; D is perhaps TRBD1 (5 bases). Germline V CDR1 and CDR2: SNHLY, FYNNEI. The CDR3 contains 13 residues. Trimming pared 4 bases from V and 0 bases from J, leaving 7 bases between. In nucleotides, the CDR3 is TGTGCCAGCAGTGGCAGGGTCTCCTACGAGCAGTACTTC. This codes for CASSGRVSYEQYF.

This clonotype has a single count. The V call is TRBV5-4, the J call TRBJ2-5; D gene ambiguous. The CDR3 is 13 amino acids. V was clipped by 4 bases and J by 7 bases, with 14 bases between them. Germline V gives CDR1 SGHNT, CDR2 YYREEE (reference sequence). DNA of the CDR3: TGTGCCAGCAGCCTTCTTGGGGTCGGGACCCAGTACTTC. Translating it yields CASSLLGVGTQYF.

The chain joins TRBV28 to TRBJ2-5; TRBD2 matches at 10 bases. CDR3 length equals 13 residues. The V gene end was trimmed by 8 bases and the J gene end by 12 bases; junction bases not matched to a gene: 12. Germline-derived CDR1 and CDR2 are MDHEN and SYDVKM. The CDR3: CASSGASGRVKYF. The DNA for the CDR3 is TGTGCCAGCTCAGGGGCTAGCGGGAGAGTAAAGTACTTC. The variable domain in full, with the rest retrieved from reference TRBV28 and TRBJ2-5, is DVKVTQSSRYLVKRTGEKVFLECVQDMDHENMFWYRQDPGLGLRLIYFSYDVKMKEKGDIPEGYSVSREKKERFSLILESASTNQTSMYLCASSGASGRVKYFGPGTRLLVL.

This clonotype was recorded only once. V gene TRBV2 combines with J gene TRBJ2-3; D perhaps matches TRBD2 (6 bases). The germline V and J ends were trimmed by 6 bases and 0 bases, with 13 bases remaining between them. CDR3 length: 15 amino acids. Germline V gene lookup returns CDR1 SNHLY and CDR2 FYNNEI. In DNA form, the CDR3 reads TGTGCCAGCAGCCTTGGAGGGATTAGCACAGATACGCAGTATTTT. Translating gives CASSLGGISTDTQYF.

The chain has TRBV2 and TRBJ2-3, with TRBD1 identical over 9 bases. The CDR3 is 18 residues long. V trimming: 5 bases; J trimming: 1 base; junction bases outside the gene matches: 13. Germline lookup yields CDR1 SNHLY and CDR2 FYNNEI. The CDR3 nucleotides are TGTGCCAGCAGTTACCCCGGGACAGGGCGACGTGGCACAGATACGCAGTATTTT. It translates to CASSYPGTGRRGTDTQYF.

The chain recombines TRBV23-1 with TRBJ1-5, with D tentatively TRBD1 (6 bases). TRBV23-1 is reported as an ORF; its role is uncertain. Trimming shortened V by 0 bases and J by 1 base, and 13 bases separated the two germline ends. This CDR3 region has 17 residues. CDR3 in amino acids: CASSQSTKGGSNQPQHF. The CDR3, as DNA: TGCGCCAGCAGTCAATCGACTAAGGGGGGGAGCAATCAGCCCCAGCATTTT.

This clonotype has only one observation. The chain uses TRBV29-1 and TRBJ2-1, with 8 bases lining up with TRBD1. CDR3 length equals 13 residues. Germline V gives CDR1 SQVTM, CDR2 ANQGSEA. V shed 8 bases and J 7 bases; nucleotides not matched to a gene: 10. CDR3 amino acids: CSLRQGFLNEQFF. CDR3 sequence (DNA): TGCAGCCTGCGACAGGGGTTCCTTAATGAGCAGTTCTTC.

The chain couples TRBV28 to TRBJ2-7; TRBD1 agrees at 9 bases. The V gene's germline CDR1 is MDHEN and CDR2 SYDVKM. The CDR3 totals 15 residues. The junction had 9 bases not matched to a gene; V was cut back by 7 bases and J by 2 bases. Here the CDR3 DNA reads TGTGCCAGCACCAGCGTGAACAGGGGGCCCTACGAGCAGTACTTC. Protein: CASTSVNRGPYEQYF.

The gene calls are TRBV7-3 and TRBJ2-7; the D gene is possibly TRBD1 (6 bases). This CDR3 is 16 amino acids long. Looked up from germline, CDR1 is SGHTA and CDR2 is FQGTGA. V lost 5 bases, J lost 0 bases, and 17 bases lay in between. The CDR3 spells CASSIITGKSSYEQYF. In DNA, the CDR3 is TGTGCCAGCAGCATAATCACAGGGAAGAGCTCCTACGAGCAGTACTTC. Full variable domain (remainder filled in from reference TRBV7-3 and TRBJ2-7): GAGVSQTPSNKVTEKGKYVELRCDPISGHTALYWYRQSLGQGPEFLIYFQGTGAADDSGLPNDRFFAVRPEGSVSTLKIQRTERGDSAVYLCASSIITGKSSYEQYFGPGTRLTVT.

V and J are TRBV25-1 and TRBJ2-2, with a possible D match to TRBD2 (7 bases). The ends were cut back, 6 bases at V and 1 base at J, with 15 bases in the middle. From germline, CDR1 is MGHDK and CDR2 SYGVNS. This CDR3 is 16 amino acids long. The DNA of the CDR3 is TGTGCCAGCAGGGGGGGCGGGAGAAAGAACACCGGGGAGCTGTTTTTT. Its protein is CASRGGGRKNTGELFF.

The chain joins TRBV5-1 to TRBJ2-7, with 7 positions matching TRBD1. CDR1 is SGHRS, CDR2 YFSETQ, per germline. V shed 0 bases, J shed 2 bases, and the junction held 2 bases outside the gene matches. This CDR3 is 14 amino acids long. CDR3 sequence reads: CASSLGTGTYEQYF. DNA for the CDR3: TGCGCCAGCAGCTTGGGGACAGGAACCTACGAGCAGTACTTC.

The rearrangement joins TRBV10-3 to TRBJ2-5; D is ambiguous. Germline V gene data show CDR1 as ENHRY and CDR2 as SYGVKD. V was shortened by 3 bases and J by 2 bases, with 10 bases between the two germline ends. The CDR3 is 14 residues long. The CDR3 protein is CAISEVSRQETQYF. The CDR3 region has the DNA TGTGCCATCAGTGAAGTTTCCAGACAAGAGACCCAGTACTTC.

As for this clonotype: At one end the junction does not follow the germline gene, possibly because of a read error. The genes are TRBV6-1 and TRBJ2-1, with D possibly TRBD2 on 5 matching bases. CDR3 size: 16 residues. Per germline, CDR1 MNHNS and CDR2 SASEGT. The CDR3 sequence is CASREGSLAPYNEQFF. The CDR3 nucleotides are TGTGCCAGCAGGGAAGGGAGTCTAGCCCCCTACAATGAGCAGTTCTTC.

This sequence joins TRBV12-3 or TRBV12-4 and TRBJ2-2; 10 bases line up with TRBD2. The CDR3 extends over 16 amino acids. Germline trimming cut 6 bases from V and 5 bases from J; bases unmatched to any gene: 9. In DNA, the CDR3 is TGTGCCAGCAGCCCGCAGCTAGCGGGAGTAACCGGGGAGCTGTTTTTT. This sequence encodes CASSPQLAGVTGELFF.

The J gene is TRBJ1-3, the V gene TRBV29-1; 7 positions agree with TRBD1. Germline lookup yields CDR1 SQVTM and CDR2 ANQGSEA. J lost 0 bases, V lost 7 bases, and 6 bases had no gene match. The CDR3 consists of 14 residues. This chain's CDR3 is CSAADRVSGNTIYF. The CDR3 bases are TGCAGCGCGGCCGACAGGGTCTCTGGAAACACCATATATTTT.

The CDR3 DNA follows: TGTGCCAGCTCACCACAATCTCAAGAGACCCAGTACTTC. It translates to CASSPQSQETQYF. This sequence joins TRBV18 and TRBJ2-5, with D unclear. V shed 1 base and J shed 2 bases, with 5 bases lying between them. Per the germline V gene, CDR1 is KGHSH and CDR2 is LQKENI. This CDR3 spans 13 amino acids.

The chain carries TRBV14 and TRBJ2-1; D unresolved. This CDR3 region has 15 residues. V lost 1 base and J lost 3, with 10 bases in between. Germline CDR1 reads SGHDN; CDR2 reads FVKESK. The chain's CDR3 is CASSQGGSVYNEQFF. The CDR3 nucleotides are TGTGCCAGCAGCCAAGGCGGATCAGTCTACAATGAGCAGTTCTTC.

This clonotype occurred once. V usage is TRBV29-1 and J usage is TRBJ2-1, with 9 nucleotides matching TRBD1. There are 12 residues in the CDR3. After removal of 6 bases from V and 4 bases from J, the junction contained 1 base not matched to a gene. Looked up from germline, CDR1 is SQVTM and CDR2 is ANQGSEA. The DNA of the CDR3 is TGCAGCGTGGGACAGGGATACAATGAGCAGTTCTTC. Translation gives CSVGQGYNEQFF.

A single count supports this clonotype. The genes are TRBV10-3 and TRBJ2-7, with unresolved D. The CDR3 extends over 14 amino acids. The germline V gene has CDR1 ENHRY and CDR2 SYGVKD. The germline V and J ends were trimmed by 0 bases and 0 bases, with 6 bases remaining between them. CDR3 residues: CAISESMASYEQYF. CDR3 sequence (DNA): TGTGCCATCAGTGAGTCGATGGCCTCCTACGAGCAGTACTTC.

V gene TRBV5-5 combines with J gene TRBJ2-7; possibly TRBD1 for D (6 bases). The length of the CDR3 is 14 residues. Trimming left V 3 bases short and J 0 bases short, with 10 bases between. Germline assignment: CDR1 SGHKS and CDR2 YYEKEE (reference sequence). CDR3 bases: TGTGCCAGCAGCTCTACAGGGATCTCCTACGAGCAGTACTTC. It translates to CASSSTGISYEQYF.

This clonotype was recorded a few times. The rearrangement joins TRBV20-1 to TRBJ1-1; no clear D. Trimming stripped 3 bases from V and 3 bases from J, with 8 bases between. CDR1 and CDR2 (germline): DFQATT, SNEGSKA (reference sequence). The CDR3 loop spans 12 amino acids. This chain's CDR3 is CSASLQHTEAFF. DNA of the CDR3: TGCAGTGCTAGTCTGCAGCACACTGAAGCTTTCTTT.

This chain uses TRBV4-2 with TRBJ2-7; 10 bases agree with TRBD1. V shed 2 bases, J shed 3 bases, and the junction held 1 base outside the gene matches. This CDR3 is built from 14 residues. Germline V gives CDR1 LGHNA, CDR2 YNFKEQ. The CDR3 reads CASSQRDRGYEQYF. The CDR3 DNA reads as TGTGCCAGCAGCCAAAGGGACAGGGGCTACGAGCAGTACTTC.

This rearrangement joins TRBV18 to TRBJ2-7; 7 nucleotides agree with TRBD1. CDR1 and CDR2 from the germline V gene are KGHSH and LQKENI. The CDR3 extends over 14 amino acids. J gave up 0 bases and V 6 bases, and 5 bases lay outside the gene matches. Here the CDR3 reads CASSSGTDSYEQYF. In DNA form, the CDR3 reads TGTGCCAGCTCCTCAGGGACAGACTCCTACGAGCAGTACTTC.

The gene calls are TRBV7-9 and TRBJ2-7; D unresolved. Germline-derived CDR1 and CDR2 are SEHNR and FQNEAQ (reference sequence). The CDR3 totals 13 residues. Between the trimmed V and J ends, which lost 5 bases and 7 bases, there was a span of 15 bases. CDR3 sequence: CASSGDTVLEQYF. CDR3 DNA sequence: TGTGCCAGCAGCGGCGACACCGTCTTAGAGCAGTACTTC.

The chain uses TRBV4-2 and TRBJ2-4; 10 bases line up with TRBD2. Germline trimming cut 3 bases from V and 6 bases from J; bases unmatched to any gene: 8. CDR1 LGHNA and CDR2 YNFKEQ come from the germline V gene. There are 16 residues in the CDR3. The CDR3 sequence is CASSHIGTSGVNIQYF. CDR3 nucleotide sequence: TGTGCCAGCAGCCATATAGGAACTAGCGGGGTAAACATTCAGTACTTC.